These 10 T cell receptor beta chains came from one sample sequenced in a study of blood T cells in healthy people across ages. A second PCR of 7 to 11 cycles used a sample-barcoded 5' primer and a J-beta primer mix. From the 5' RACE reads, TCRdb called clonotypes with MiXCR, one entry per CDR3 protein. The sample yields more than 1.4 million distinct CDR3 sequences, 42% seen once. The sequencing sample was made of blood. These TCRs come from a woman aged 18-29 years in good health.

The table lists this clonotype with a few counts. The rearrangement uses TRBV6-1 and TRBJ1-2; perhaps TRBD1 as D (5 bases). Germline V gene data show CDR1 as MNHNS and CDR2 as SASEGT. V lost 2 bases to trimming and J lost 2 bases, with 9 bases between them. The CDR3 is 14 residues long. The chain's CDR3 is CASSESRDNYGYTF. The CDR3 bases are TGTGCCAGCAGTGAATCCAGGGACAACTATGGCTACACCTTC.

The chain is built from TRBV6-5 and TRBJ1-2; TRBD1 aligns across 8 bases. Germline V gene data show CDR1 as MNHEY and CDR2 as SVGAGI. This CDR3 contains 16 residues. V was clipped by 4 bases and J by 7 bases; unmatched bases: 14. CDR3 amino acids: CASSFARAGGKVGYTF. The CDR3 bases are TGTGCCAGCAGTTTCGCGCGGGCAGGGGGCAAGGTTGGCTACACCTTC.

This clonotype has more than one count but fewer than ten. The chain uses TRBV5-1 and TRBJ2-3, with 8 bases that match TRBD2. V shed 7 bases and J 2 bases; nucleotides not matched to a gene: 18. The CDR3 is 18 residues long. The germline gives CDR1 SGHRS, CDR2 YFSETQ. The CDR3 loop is CASPLGGGLLGHTDTQYF. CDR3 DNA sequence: TGCGCCAGCCCCCTTGGCGGGGGGCTCCTAGGCCACACAGATACGCAGTATTTT.

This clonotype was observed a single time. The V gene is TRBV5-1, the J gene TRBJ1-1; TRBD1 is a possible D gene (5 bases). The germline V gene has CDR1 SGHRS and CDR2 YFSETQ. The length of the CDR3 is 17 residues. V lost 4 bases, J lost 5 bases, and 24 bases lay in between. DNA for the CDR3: TGCGCCAGCAGCAGGGGATTTGACACAAGGCGTCAGACTGAAGCTTTCTTT. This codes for CASSRGFDTRRQTEAFF.

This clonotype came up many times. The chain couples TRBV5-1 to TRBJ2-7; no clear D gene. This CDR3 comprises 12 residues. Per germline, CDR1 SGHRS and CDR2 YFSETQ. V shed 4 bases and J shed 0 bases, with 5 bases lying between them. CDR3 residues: CASSIRSYEQYF. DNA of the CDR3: TGCGCCAGCAGCATCCGCTCCTACGAGCAGTACTTC.

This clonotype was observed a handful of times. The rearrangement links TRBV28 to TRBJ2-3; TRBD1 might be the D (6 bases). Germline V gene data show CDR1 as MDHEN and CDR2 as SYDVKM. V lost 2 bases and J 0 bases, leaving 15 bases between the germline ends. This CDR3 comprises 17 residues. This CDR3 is CASSLKAGDVSTDTQYF. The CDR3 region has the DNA TGTGCCAGCAGTTTAAAGGCAGGGGACGTGAGCACAGATACGCAGTATTTT.

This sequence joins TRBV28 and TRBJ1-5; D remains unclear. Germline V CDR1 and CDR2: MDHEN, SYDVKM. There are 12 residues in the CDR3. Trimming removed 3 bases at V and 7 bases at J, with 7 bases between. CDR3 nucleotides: TGTGCCAGCAGTTTCTCCAGGCAGCCCCAGCATTTT. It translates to CASSFSRQPQHF. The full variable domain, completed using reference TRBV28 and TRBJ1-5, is DVKVTQSSRYLVKRTGEKVFLECVQDMDHENMFWYRQDPGLGLRLIYFSYDVKMKEKGDIPEGYSVSREKKERFSLILESASTNQTSMYLCASSFSRQPQHFGDGTRLSIL.

The CDR3: CASRGQRVGTDTQYF. Here the CDR3 DNA reads TGTGCCAGCAGAGGACAGCGGGTCGGCACAGATACGCAGTATTTT. This sequence joins TRBV6-5 and TRBJ2-3; D may be TRBD1 or TRBD2 (6 bases each). This CDR3 is 15 amino acids long. V gave up 6 bases and J gave up 1 base, with 14 bases separating them. CDR1 is MNHEY, CDR2 SVGAGI, per germline.

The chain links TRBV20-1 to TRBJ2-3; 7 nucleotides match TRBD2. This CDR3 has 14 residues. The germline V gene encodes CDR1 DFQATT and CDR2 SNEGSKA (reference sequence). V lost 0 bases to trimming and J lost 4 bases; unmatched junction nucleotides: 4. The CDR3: CSARDAGLADTQYF. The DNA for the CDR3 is TGCAGTGCTAGAGATGCCGGACTAGCAGATACGCAGTATTTT.

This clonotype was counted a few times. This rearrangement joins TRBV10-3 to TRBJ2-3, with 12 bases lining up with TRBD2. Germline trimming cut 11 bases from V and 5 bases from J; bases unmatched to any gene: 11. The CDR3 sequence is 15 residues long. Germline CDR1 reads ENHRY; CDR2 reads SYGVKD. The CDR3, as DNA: TGTGCCGTAAGCCAGACTAGCGGGAGCGTAGATACGCAGTATTTT. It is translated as CAVSQTSGSVDTQYF.